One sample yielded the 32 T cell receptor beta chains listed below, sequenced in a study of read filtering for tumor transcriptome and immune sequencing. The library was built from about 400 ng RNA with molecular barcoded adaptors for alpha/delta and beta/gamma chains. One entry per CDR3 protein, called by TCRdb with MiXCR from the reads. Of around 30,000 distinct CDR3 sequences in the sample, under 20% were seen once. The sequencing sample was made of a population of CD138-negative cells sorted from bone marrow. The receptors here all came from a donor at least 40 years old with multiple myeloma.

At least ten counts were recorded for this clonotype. CDR3 DNA sequence: TGTGCCACCAGTGGAGCTTTCTTT. As protein: CATSGAFF. The chain carries TRBV24-1 and TRBJ1-1; D is ambiguous. Germline V gene data show CDR1 as KGHDR and CDR2 as SFDVKD. CDR3 size: 8 residues. The V end lost 5 bases, the J end lost 10 bases, and 1 base lay between the germline ends.

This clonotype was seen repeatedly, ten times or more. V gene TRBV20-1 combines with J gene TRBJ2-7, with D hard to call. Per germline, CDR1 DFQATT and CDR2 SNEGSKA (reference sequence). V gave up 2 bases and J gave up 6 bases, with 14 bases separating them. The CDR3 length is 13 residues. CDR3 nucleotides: TGCAGTGCTAGATTTGCAGCGATGGGCGAGCAGTACTTC. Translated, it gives CSARFAAMGEQYF.

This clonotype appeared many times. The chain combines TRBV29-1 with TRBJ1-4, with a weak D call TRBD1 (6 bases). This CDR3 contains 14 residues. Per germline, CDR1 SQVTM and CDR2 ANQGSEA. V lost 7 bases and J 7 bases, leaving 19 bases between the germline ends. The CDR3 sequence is CSAGGGGAGEKLFF. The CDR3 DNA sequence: TGCAGCGCCGGTGGGGGGGGGGCTGGTGAAAAACTGTTTTTT.

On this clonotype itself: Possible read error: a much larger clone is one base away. The CDR3 loop reads CASGRNNHPQHF. The CDR3 DNA follows: TGTGCCAGTGGACGGAACAATCATCCCCAGCATTTT. The chain combines TRBV6-2 or TRBV6-3 with TRBJ1-5; D is unresolved. CDR1 MNHEY and CDR2 SVGEGT come from the germline V gene. The CDR3 is 12 residues long.

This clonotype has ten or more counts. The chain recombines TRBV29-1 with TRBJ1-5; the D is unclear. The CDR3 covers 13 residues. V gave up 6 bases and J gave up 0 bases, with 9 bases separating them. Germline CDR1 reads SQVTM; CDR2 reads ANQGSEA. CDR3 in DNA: TGCAGCGTCGCTGAGAATAGCAATCAGCCCCAGCATTTT. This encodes CSVAENSNQPQHF.

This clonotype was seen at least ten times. This CDR3 is CASNLNVGARYF. CDR3 sequence (DNA): TGTGCCAGCAATTTGAATGTGGGAGCCAGGTATTTT. The rearrangement links TRBV2 to TRBJ2-3, with D tentatively TRBD2 (5 bases). This CDR3 has 12 residues. The germline gives CDR1 SNHLY, CDR2 FYNNEI. V was cut by 7 bases and J by 14 bases, with 19 bases left in between. Using reference TRBV2 and TRBJ2-3 for the parts outside the CDR3, the full variable domain is EPEVTQTPSHQVTQMGQEVILRCVPISNHLYFYWYRQILGQKVEFLVSFYNNEISEKSEIFDDQFSVERPDGSNFTLKIRSTKLEDSAMYFCASNLNVGARYFGPGTRLTVL.

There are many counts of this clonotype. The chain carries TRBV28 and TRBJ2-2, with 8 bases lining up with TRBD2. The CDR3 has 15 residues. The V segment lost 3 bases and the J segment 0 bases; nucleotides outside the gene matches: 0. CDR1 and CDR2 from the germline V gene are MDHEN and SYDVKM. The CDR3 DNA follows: TGTGCCAGCAGTTTCGGGGGGGCGAACACCGGGGAGCTGTTTTTT. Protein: CASSFGGANTGELFF.

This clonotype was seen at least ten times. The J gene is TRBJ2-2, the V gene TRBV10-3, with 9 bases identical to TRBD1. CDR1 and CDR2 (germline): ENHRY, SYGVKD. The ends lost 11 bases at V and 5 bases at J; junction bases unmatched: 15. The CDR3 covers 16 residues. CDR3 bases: TGTGCCGTATGGGACAGGGAGGACGATGGAACCGGGGAGCTGTTTTTT. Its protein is CAVWDREDDGTGELFF.

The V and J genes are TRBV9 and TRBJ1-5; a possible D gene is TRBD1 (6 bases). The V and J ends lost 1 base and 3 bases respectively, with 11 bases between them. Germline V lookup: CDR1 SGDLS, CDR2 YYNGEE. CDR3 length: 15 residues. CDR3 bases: TGTGCCAGCAGCGTAAACAGGGACAACAATCAGCCCCAGCATTTT. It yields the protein CASSVNRDNNQPQHF.

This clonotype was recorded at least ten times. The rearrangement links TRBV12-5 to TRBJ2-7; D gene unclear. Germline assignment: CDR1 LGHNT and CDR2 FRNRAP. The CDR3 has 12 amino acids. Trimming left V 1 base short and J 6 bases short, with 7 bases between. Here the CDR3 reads CASGLGRSEQYF. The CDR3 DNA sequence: TGTGCTAGTGGTTTGGGTCGTAGCGAGCAGTACTTC.

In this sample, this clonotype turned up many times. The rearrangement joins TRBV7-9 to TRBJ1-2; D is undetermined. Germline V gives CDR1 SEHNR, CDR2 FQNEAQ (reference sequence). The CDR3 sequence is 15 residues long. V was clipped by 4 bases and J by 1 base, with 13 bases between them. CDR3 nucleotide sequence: TGTGCCAGCAGCTCCAATTCGGTGGTTAACTATGGCTACACCTTC. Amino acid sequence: CASSSNSVVNYGYTF.

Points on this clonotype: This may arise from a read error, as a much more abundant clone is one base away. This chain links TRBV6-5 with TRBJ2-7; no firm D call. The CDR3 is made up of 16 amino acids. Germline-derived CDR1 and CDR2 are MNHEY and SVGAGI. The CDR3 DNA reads TGTGCCAGCAGTTGCTCGGGCCCTCTTGGCTCCTACGAGCAGTGCTTC. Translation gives CASSCSGPLGSYEQCF.

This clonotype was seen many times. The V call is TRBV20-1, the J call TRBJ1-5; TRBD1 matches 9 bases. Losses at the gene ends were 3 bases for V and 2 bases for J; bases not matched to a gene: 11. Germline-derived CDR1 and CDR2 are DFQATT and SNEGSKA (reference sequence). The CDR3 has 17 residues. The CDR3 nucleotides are TGCAGTGCTAGTATAAATACAGGGGGCGGTGGCAATCAGCCCCAGCATTTT. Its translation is CSASINTGGGGNQPQHF.

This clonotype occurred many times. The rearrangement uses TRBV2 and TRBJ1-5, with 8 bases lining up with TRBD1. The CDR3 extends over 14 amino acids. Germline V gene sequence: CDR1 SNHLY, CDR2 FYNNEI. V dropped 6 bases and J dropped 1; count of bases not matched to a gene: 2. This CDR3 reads CASRRDRSNQPQHF. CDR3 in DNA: TGTGCCAGCAGAAGGGACAGGAGCAATCAGCCCCAGCATTTT.

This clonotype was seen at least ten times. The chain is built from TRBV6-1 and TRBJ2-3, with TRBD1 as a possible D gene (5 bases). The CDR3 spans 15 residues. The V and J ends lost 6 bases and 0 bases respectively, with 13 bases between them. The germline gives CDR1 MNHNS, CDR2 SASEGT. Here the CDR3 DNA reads TGTGCCAGCAGCACAGGCTGGGCTAGCACAGATACGCAGTATTTT. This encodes CASSTGWASTDTQYF.

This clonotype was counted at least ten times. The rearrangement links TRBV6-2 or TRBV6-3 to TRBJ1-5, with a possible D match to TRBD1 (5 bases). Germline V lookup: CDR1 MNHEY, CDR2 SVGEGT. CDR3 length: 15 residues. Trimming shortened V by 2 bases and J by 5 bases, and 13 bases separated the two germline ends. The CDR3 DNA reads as TGTGCCAGCAGTTACGTTGGGACGGGGGATCAGCCCCAGCATTTT. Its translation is CASSYVGTGDQPQHF.

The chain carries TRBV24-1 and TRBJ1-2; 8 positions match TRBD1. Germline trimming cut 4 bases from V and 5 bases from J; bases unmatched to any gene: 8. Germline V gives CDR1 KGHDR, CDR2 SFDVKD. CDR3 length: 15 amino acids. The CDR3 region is CATSENQGARYGYTF. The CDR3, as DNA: TGTGCCACCAGTGAAAATCAGGGGGCGCGGTATGGCTACACCTTC.

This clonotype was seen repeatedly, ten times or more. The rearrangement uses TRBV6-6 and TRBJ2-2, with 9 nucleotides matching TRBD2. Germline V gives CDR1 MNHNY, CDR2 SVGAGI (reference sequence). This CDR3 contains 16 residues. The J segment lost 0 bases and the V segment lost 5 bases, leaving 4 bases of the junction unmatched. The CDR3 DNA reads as TGTGCCAGCAGTCAGTTAGCGGGGGCGAACACCGGGGAGCTGTTTTTT. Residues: CASSQLAGANTGELFF.

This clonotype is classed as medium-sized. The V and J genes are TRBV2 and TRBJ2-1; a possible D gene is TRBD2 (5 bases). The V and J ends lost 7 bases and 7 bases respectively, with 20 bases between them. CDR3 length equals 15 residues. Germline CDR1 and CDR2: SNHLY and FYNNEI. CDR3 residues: CASIRGGYNTNEQFF. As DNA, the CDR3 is TGTGCCAGCATCCGTGGCGGGTACAATACTAATGAGCAGTTCTTC.

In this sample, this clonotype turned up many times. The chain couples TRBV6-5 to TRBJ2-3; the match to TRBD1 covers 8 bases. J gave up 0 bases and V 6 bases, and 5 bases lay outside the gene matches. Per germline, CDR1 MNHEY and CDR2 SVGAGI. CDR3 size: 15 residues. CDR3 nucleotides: TGTGCCAGCAGCCCCCAGGGGGCTAGCACAGATACGCAGTATTTT. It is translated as CASSPQGASTDTQYF.

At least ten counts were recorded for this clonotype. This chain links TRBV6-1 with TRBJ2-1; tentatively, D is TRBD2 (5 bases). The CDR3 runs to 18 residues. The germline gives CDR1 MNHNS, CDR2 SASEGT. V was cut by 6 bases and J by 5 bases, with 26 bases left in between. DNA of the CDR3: TGTGCCAGCAGCCAACCTGAGCAAATACCGGAGGCCGACAATGAGCAGTTCTTC. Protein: CASSQPEQIPEADNEQFF.

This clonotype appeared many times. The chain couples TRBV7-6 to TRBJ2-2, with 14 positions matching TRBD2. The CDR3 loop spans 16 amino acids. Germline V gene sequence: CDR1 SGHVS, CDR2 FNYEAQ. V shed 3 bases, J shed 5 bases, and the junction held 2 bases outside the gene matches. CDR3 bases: TGTGCCAGCAGCTTGGGACTAGCGGGAGTGACCGGGGAGCTGTTTTTT. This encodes CASSLGLAGVTGELFF.

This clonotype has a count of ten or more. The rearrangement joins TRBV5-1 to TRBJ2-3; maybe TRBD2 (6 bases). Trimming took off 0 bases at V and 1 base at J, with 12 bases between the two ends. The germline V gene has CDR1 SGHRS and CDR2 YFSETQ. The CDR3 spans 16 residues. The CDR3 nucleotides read TGCGCCAGCAGCTTGGGGCGGGGTTTGGGCACAGATACGCAGTATTTT. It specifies CASSLGRGLGTDTQYF.

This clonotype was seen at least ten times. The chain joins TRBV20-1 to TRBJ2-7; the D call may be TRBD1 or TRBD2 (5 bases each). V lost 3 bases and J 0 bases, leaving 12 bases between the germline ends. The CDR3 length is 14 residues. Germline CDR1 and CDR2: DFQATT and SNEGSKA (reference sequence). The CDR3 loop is CSARGDIASYEQYF. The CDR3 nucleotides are TGCAGTGCTAGGGGGGATATTGCCTCCTACGAGCAGTACTTC.

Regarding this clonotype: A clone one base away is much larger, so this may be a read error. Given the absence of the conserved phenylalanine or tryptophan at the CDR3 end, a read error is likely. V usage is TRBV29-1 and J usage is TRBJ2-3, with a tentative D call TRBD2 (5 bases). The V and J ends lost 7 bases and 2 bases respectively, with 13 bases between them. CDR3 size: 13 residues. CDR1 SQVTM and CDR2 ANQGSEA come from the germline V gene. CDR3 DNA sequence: TGCAGCGACGCTTCGGGAATCACAGATACGCAGTATATT. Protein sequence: CSDASGITDTQYI.

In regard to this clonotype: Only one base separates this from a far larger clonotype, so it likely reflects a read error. This CDR3 is CASSSQETQETHYF. CDR3 coding DNA: TGTGCCAGCAGTTCACAGGAGACTCAAGAGACCCACTACTTC. J is TRBJ2-5 and V is TRBV12-3 or TRBV12-4; a weak D match, TRBD1 (5 bases). CDR3 length equals 14 residues.

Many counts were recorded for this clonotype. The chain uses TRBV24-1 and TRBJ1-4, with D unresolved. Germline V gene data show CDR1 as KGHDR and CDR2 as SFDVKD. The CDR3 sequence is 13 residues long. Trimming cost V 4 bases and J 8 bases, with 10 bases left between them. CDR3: CATSERAEEKLFF. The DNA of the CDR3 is TGTGCCACCAGTGAGAGGGCTGAGGAAAAACTGTTTTTT.

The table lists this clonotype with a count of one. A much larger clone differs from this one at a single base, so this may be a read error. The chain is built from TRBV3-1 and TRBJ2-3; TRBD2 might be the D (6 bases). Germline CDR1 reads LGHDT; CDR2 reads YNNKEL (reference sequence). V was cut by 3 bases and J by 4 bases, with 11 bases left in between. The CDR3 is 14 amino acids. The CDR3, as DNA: TGTGCCAGCAGCCATGAGCTAGCGTCAGATACGCAGTATTTT. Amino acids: CASSHELASDTQYF.

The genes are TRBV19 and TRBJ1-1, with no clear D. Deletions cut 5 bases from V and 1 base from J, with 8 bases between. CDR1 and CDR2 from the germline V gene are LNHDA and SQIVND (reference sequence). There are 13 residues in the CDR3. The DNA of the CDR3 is TGTGCCAGTAGTCTCAACCCGAACACTGAAGCTTTCTTT. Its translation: CASSLNPNTEAFF. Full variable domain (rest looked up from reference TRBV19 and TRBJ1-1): DGGITQSPKYLFRKEGQNVTLSCEQNLNHDAMYWYRQDPGQGLRLIYYSQIVNDFQKGDIAEGYSVSREKKESFPLTVTSAQKNPTAFYLCASSLNPNTEAFFGQGTRLTVV.

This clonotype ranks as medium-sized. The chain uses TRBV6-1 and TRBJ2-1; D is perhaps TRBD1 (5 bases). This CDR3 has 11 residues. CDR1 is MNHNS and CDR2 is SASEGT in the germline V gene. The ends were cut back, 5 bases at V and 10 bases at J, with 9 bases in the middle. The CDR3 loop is CASSSRVEQFF. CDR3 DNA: TGTGCCAGCAGTAGCAGGGTGGAGCAGTTCTTC.

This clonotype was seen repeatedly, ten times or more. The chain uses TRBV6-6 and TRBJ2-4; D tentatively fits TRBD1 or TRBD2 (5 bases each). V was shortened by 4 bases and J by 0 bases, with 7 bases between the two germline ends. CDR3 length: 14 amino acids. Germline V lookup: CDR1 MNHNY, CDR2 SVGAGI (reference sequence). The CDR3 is CASSSGTAKNIQYF. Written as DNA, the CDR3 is TGTGCCAGCAGTTCCGGGACAGCCAAAAACATTCAGTACTTC.

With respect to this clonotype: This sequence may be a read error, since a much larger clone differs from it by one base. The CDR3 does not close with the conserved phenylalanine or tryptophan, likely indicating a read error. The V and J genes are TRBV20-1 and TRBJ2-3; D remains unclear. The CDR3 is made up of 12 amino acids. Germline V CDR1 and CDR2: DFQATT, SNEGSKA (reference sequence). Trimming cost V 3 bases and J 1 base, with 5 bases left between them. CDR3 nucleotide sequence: TGCAGTGCTAGTCGTGGCACAGATACGCAGTATCTT. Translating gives CSASRGTDTQYL.